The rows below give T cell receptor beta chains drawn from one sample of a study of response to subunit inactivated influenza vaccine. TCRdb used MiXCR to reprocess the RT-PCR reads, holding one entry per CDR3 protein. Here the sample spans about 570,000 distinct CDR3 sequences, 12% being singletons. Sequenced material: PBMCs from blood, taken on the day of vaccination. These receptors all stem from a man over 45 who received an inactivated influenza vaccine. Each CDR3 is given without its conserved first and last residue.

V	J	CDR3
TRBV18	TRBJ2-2	ASSIAGDGGELF
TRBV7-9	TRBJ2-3	ASSFGTNTDTQY
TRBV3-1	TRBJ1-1	ASRLLTGNEAF
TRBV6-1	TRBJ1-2	ASSAGQDYYGYT
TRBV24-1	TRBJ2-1	ATSPGLAGAPSSYNEQF
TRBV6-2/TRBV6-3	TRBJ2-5	ASSYSDRGQETQY
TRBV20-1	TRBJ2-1	SATSKAGRAYNEQF
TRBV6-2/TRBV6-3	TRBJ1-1	ASYGQPNTEAF
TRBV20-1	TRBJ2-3	SARSLAGGGTQY
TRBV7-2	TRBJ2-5	ASSNGLQETQY
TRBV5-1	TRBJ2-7	ASSPPDRTYEQY
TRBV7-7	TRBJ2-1	ASSLKAGGLNNEQF